These 2 T cell receptor beta chains were all obtained from the same sample, sequenced in a study of blood T cell repertoires in COVID-19. The protocol was immunoSEQ multiplex PCR, while the TCRdb copy is restricted to in-frame clones and leaves out a portion. Among some 22,000 clones, about 89% were seen once, and the ten largest hold roughly 28%. What was sequenced was peripheral blood. These receptors were obtained from a man aged 65 to 85 with COVID-19, enrolled during active disease.

The chain combines TRBV18 with TRBJ2-7; tentatively, D is TRBD2 (6 bases). CDR3 length equals 14 residues. V lost 3 bases and J 0 bases, leaving 9 bases between the germline ends. Germline V lookup: CDR1 KGHSH, CDR2 LQKENI. The chain's CDR3 is CASSPRRGSYEQYF. In DNA, the CDR3 is TGTGCCAGCTCACCTAGGAGGGGCTCCTACGAGCAGTACTTC.

The rearrangement links TRBV5-5 to TRBJ2-1; TRBD2 aligns across 12 bases. The V gene end was trimmed by 5 bases and the J gene end by 4 bases; junction bases not matched to a gene: 10. The CDR3 sequence is 17 residues long. Germline assignment: CDR1 SGHKS and CDR2 YYEKEE (reference sequence). The CDR3 protein is CASRDTSGGPKYNEQFF. CDR3 DNA sequence: TGTGCCAGCAGGGATACTAGCGGGGGGCCTAAATACAATGAGCAGTTCTTC.